These 3 T cell receptor beta chains were all obtained from the same sample, sequenced in a study of radiation and T cells in renal cell carcinoma. The repertoire was sequenced with immunoSEQ multiplex PCR; TCRdb's copy has only in-frame clones and lacks some. In the table there are 130,000 or so clones, less than 85% of which are singletons. Time point meaning: baseline pretreatment blood. Stated treatment: 15 Gy SBRT to primary tumor, nephrectomy 4 weeks later. The source was blood, collected from a patient whose treatment included radiotherapy and nephrectomy. The receptor set was obtained from a woman aged 50 to 60 with renal cell carcinoma.

The V gene is TRBV6-5, the J gene TRBJ1-1, with D hard to call. The CDR3 runs 15 residues. The V end was cut by 2 bases, the J end by 1 base, with 11 bases between. Germline CDR1 is MNHEY and CDR2 is SVGAGI. The CDR3 DNA sequence: TGTGCCAGCAGTTACCATAAAAAGGGGAACACTGAAGCTTTCTTT. This encodes CASSYHKKGNTEAFF.

This chain uses TRBV9 with TRBJ2-7; 16 nucleotides match TRBD2. The J segment lost 7 bases and the V segment lost 4 bases, leaving 8 bases of the junction unmatched. This CDR3 is 16 amino acids long. Germline V CDR1 and CDR2: SGDLS, YYNGEE. The CDR3 protein is CASSTGTSGRAGEQYF. CDR3 in DNA: TGTGCCAGCAGCACCGGGACTAGCGGGAGGGCTGGGGAGCAGTACTTC.

This sequence joins TRBV2 and TRBJ2-3, with 10 bases lining up with TRBD2. The CDR3 consists of 16 residues. The trim removed 1 base at V and 5 bases at J, leaving 6 bases unmatched. From germline, CDR1 is SNHLY and CDR2 FYNNEI. The CDR3 nucleotides read TGTGCCAGCAGTGAAGGGTCCAGCGGGGGGGTAGATACGCAGTATTTT. Its translation is CASSEGSSGGVDTQYF.